The 31 T cell receptor beta chains below were found in one sample sequenced in a study of cytomegalovirus exposure and HLA in healthy donors. The primer mix had 60 Vbeta and 13 Jbeta primers. Method: immunoSEQ multiplex PCR; TCRdb's copy keeps in-frame clones and lacks some. Seen here are some 170,000 clones, roughly four fifths observed once, and the top ten hold around 4.7%. The material sequenced was PBMCs. Receptors originate from a woman aged 18 to 35 in good health and CMV-seropositive.

This chain connects TRBV15 to TRBJ2-1; TRBD2 matches 10 bases. From germline, CDR1 is LNHNV and CDR2 YYDKDF (reference sequence). The CDR3 is 13 residues long. V shed 9 bases and J 4 bases; nucleotides not matched to a gene: 3. CDR3 nucleotides: TGTGCCACGAGCGGGGGGGAATACAATGAGCAGTTCTTC. Its protein is CATSGGEYNEQFF.

CDR3 nucleotide sequence: TGTGCCAGCGGACATACAGATACGCAGTATTTT. This sequence encodes CASGHTDTQYF. The chain recombines TRBV27 with TRBJ2-3, with a weak D call TRBD1 (5 bases). There are 11 residues in the CDR3. The germline V gene has CDR1 MNHEY and CDR2 SMNVEV (reference sequence). Deletions cut 8 bases from V and 3 bases from J, with 6 bases between.

CDR3 in amino acids: CASSQTPGLAGTYLYPSTDTQYF. Here the CDR3 DNA reads TGTGCCAGCAGCCAAACCCCGGGACTAGCGGGGACCTACCTCTATCCTAGCACAGATACGCAGTATTTT. The rearrangement links TRBV4-2 to TRBJ2-3; 13 nucleotides line up with TRBD2. Germline CDR1 LGHNA, CDR2 YNFKEQ. The CDR3 length is 23 residues. V shed 2 bases and J 0 bases; nucleotides not matched to a gene: 20.

The rearrangement joins TRBV5-1 to TRBJ1-2, with 7 bases lining up with TRBD1. V was pared by 5 bases and J by 1 base, with 5 bases of the junction left unmatched. The CDR3 loop spans 14 amino acids. Germline CDR1 and CDR2: SGHRS and YFSETQ. In DNA form, the CDR3 reads TGCGCCAGCAGGTCAGGGGGTCATAACTATGGCTACACCTTC. Translation gives CASRSGGHNYGYTF. Full variable domain (rest looked up from reference TRBV5-1 and TRBJ1-2): KAGVTQTPRYLIKTRGQQVTLSCSPISGHRSVSWYQQTPGQGLQFLFEYFSETQRNKGNFPGRFSGRQFSNSRSEMNVSTLELGDSALYLCASRSGGHNYGYTFGSGTRLTVV.

The V and J genes are TRBV5-1 and TRBJ2-1; 13 bases are shared with TRBD2. Germline loops: CDR1 SGHRS, CDR2 YFSETQ. The CDR3 totals 19 residues. Trimming cost V 4 bases and J 4 bases; bases outside gene matches: 14. The CDR3 region is CASSKGVPGLAGSYNEQFF. CDR3 sequence (DNA): TGCGCCAGCAGCAAGGGAGTCCCGGGACTAGCGGGGTCGTACAATGAGCAGTTCTTC.

This clone was counted a single time. The J gene is TRBJ1-4, the V gene TRBV6-6; 9 nucleotides match TRBD1. V lost 7 bases, J lost 5 bases, and 11 bases stayed unmatched. Per germline, CDR1 MNHNY and CDR2 SVGAGI (reference sequence). This CDR3 is 16 amino acids long. CDR3 amino acids: CASNDRPGTGNEKLFF. The CDR3 bases are TGTGCCAGCAACGACCGCCCCGGGACAGGGAATGAAAAACTGTTTTTT.

V and J are TRBV7-2 and TRBJ1-5; tentative D call: TRBD1 (5 bases). CDR3 length equals 15 residues. Germline lookup yields CDR1 SGHTA and CDR2 FQGNSA. Trimming stripped 0 bases from V and 5 bases from J, with 11 bases between. CDR3 bases: TGTGCCAGCAGCTTAGCTCTGGGGGGGGATCAGCCCCAGCATTTT. Encoded protein: CASSLALGGDQPQHF. The variable domain in full, completed from reference TRBV7-2 and TRBJ1-5, reads GAGVSQSPSNKVTEKGKDVELRCDPISGHTALYWYRQSLGQGLEFLIYFQGNSAPDKSGLPSDRFSAERTGGSVSTLTIQRTQQEDSAVYLCASSLALGGDQPQHFGDGTRLSIL.

The chain uses TRBV6-5 and TRBJ2-5; 7 nucleotides agree with TRBD1. V was clipped by 3 bases and J by 5 bases; unmatched bases: 9. The CDR3 covers 15 residues. Germline CDR1 and CDR2: MNHEY and SVGAGI. In nucleotides, the CDR3 is TGTGCCAGCAGTTATTGGGCCGACAGGGTGGAGACCCAGTACTTC. Translating gives CASSYWADRVETQYF.

V and J are TRBV7-9 and TRBJ2-5, with a possible D match to TRBD2 (5 bases). V lost 5 bases, J lost 4 bases, and 23 bases lay in between. CDR1 and CDR2 from the germline V gene are SEHNR and FQNEAQ (reference sequence). This CDR3 contains 17 residues. The CDR3 loop reads CASSPTRGGLGRETQYF. The CDR3 DNA sequence: TGTGCCAGCAGCCCCACCCGGGGTGGTTTGGGGAGAGAGACCCAGTACTTC. Looking up the rest from reference TRBV7-9 and TRBJ2-5 gives the full variable domain: DTGVSQNPRHKITKRGQNVTFRCDPISEHNRLYWYRQTLGQGPEFLTYFQNEAQLEKSRLLSDRFSAERPKGSFSTLEIQRTEQGDSAMYLCASSPTRGGLGRETQYFGPGTRLLVL.

The rearrangement uses TRBV6-5 and TRBJ1-2; 7 nucleotides line up with TRBD1. Trimming at V came to 6 bases and at J to 4 bases, leaving 5 bases not matched to a gene. The CDR3 loop spans 13 amino acids. Germline V lookup: CDR1 MNHEY, CDR2 SVGAGI. The chain's CDR3 is CASSLHRGYGYTF. The CDR3 DNA sequence: TGTGCCAGCAGCCTCCACAGGGGCTATGGCTACACCTTC.

For this clone: This specimen includes other DNA sequences encoding the same CDR3. This chain links TRBV5-4 with TRBJ1-1; D unresolved. Germline CDR1 SGHNT, CDR2 YYREEE (reference sequence). V was cut by 4 bases and J by 3 bases, with 10 bases left in between. CDR3 length: 13 residues. In DNA, the CDR3 is TGTGCCAGCAGCCTTGAGAGGGACACTGAAGCTTTCTTT. Protein: CASSLERDTEAFF. Filled out from reference TRBV5-4 and TRBJ1-1, the complete variable domain reads ETGVTQSPTHLIKTRGQQVTLRCSSQSGHNTVSWYQQALGQGPQFIFQYYREEENGRGNFPPRFSGLQFPNYSSELNVNALELDDSALYLCASSLERDTEAFFGQGTRLTVV.

The chain recombines TRBV7-9 with TRBJ1-6, with 7 bases lining up with TRBD1. Looked up from germline, CDR1 is SEHNR and CDR2 is FQNEAQ (reference sequence). V lost 1 base and J lost 9; bases outside the gene matches: 15. The CDR3 runs to 18 residues. CDR3 bases: TGTGCCAGCAGCTTAGTACCCTTCCTAGACAGGGATCGTTCACCCCTCCACTTT. Its translation: CASSLVPFLDRDRSPLHF.

This clone was seen a few times. J is TRBJ1-3 and V is TRBV9; no reliable D call. Trimming left V 3 bases short and J 8 bases short, with 18 bases between. The CDR3 has 15 residues. Germline lookup yields CDR1 SGDLS and CDR2 YYNGEE. CDR3 residues: CASSGHPWALDTIYF. The CDR3 nucleotides read TGTGCCAGCAGCGGACACCCCTGGGCCTTAGACACCATATATTTT.

This chain joins TRBV6-5 and TRBJ2-2, with 7 bases that match TRBD2. CDR1 and CDR2 from the germline V gene are MNHEY and SVGAGI. Germline trimming cut 6 bases from V and 5 bases from J; bases unmatched to any gene: 6. CDR3 size: 14 residues. In DNA, the CDR3 is TGTGCCAGCAGAGAGCGGGGCAGAACCGGGGAGCTGTTTTTT. It translates to CASRERGRTGELFF.

V gene TRBV29-1 combines with J gene TRBJ1-1; a weak D match, TRBD1 (5 bases). The CDR3 extends over 17 amino acids. Trimming cost V 5 bases and J 0 bases, with 22 bases left between them. Germline CDR1 SQVTM, CDR2 ANQGSEA. The CDR3, as DNA: TGCAGCGTTCGTATTCCCGCCTGGGGGGGGGTGAACACTGAAGCTTTCTTT. It translates to CSVRIPAWGGVNTEAFF.

V gene TRBV10-2 combines with J gene TRBJ2-7; D call uncertain. V was pared by 5 bases and J by 4 bases, with 9 bases between. CDR1 WSHSY and CDR2 SAAADI come from the germline V gene. The CDR3 totals 12 residues. The CDR3 DNA follows: TGCGCCAGCAGTCAACAATTTTACGAGCAGTACTTC. Its protein product is CASSQQFYEQYF.

The chain joins TRBV6-5 to TRBJ2-7, with 9 bases fitting TRBD1. The CDR3 is 16 residues long. The germline V gene has CDR1 MNHEY and CDR2 SVGAGI. Trimming cost V 0 bases and J 3 bases; bases outside gene matches: 6. The CDR3 region is CASSYSGDRVSYEQYF. In nucleotides, the CDR3 is TGTGCCAGCAGTTACTCGGGGGACAGGGTGAGCTACGAGCAGTACTTC.

The rearrangement uses TRBV5-4 and TRBJ1-2; tentatively, D is TRBD1 (6 bases). The V gene lost 3 bases and the J gene lost 5 bases, with 20 bases spanning the gap. In germline, CDR1 is SGHNT, CDR2 YYREEE (reference sequence). The CDR3 totals 16 residues. CDR3 amino acids: CASSSRSGGYPYGYTF. In nucleotides, the CDR3 is TGTGCCAGCAGCTCCCGTTCTGGGGGCTACCCTTATGGCTACACCTTC. The complete variable domain, with remaining parts taken from reference TRBV5-4 and TRBJ1-2, reads ETGVTQSPTHLIKTRGQQVTLRCSSQSGHNTVSWYQQALGQGPQFIFQYYREEENGRGNFPPRFSGLQFPNYSSELNVNALELDDSALYLCASSSRSGGYPYGYTFGSGTRLTVV.

Of note for this clone: At one end, the junction sequence differs from germline, possibly due to a read error. The chain has TRBV10-1 and TRBJ1-5; no clear D gene. Looked up from germline, CDR1 is WNHNN and CDR2 is SYGVQD (reference sequence). CDR3 length: 13 residues. CDR3 nucleotides: TGCGCCGGCAGTGAGACTAGAAATCAGCCCCAGCATTTT. Residues: CAGSETRNQPQHF.

V and J are TRBV6-1 and TRBJ1-1, with D possibly TRBD1 on 6 matching bases. The CDR3 contains 14 residues. Between the trimmed V and J ends, which lost 4 bases and 5 bases, there was a span of 14 bases. In germline, CDR1 is MNHNS, CDR2 SASEGT. In DNA form, the CDR3 reads TGTGCCAGCAGTGGGAGGGGGGAGGGAACTGAAGCTTTCTTT. It yields the protein CASSGRGEGTEAFF.

The CDR3 DNA reads as TGTGCCAGCAGCCATTCCGGAAGCGGGGGAGGAGATACGCAGTATTTT. It translates to CASSHSGSGGGDTQYF. The chain is built from TRBV14 and TRBJ2-3; 8 nucleotides align to TRBD2. V shed 3 bases and J 5 bases; nucleotides not matched to a gene: 10. The germline V gene has CDR1 SGHDN and CDR2 FVKESK. The CDR3 loop spans 16 amino acids.

V is TRBV6-5 and J is TRBJ1-2; 7 bases are a match to TRBD1. The V gene's germline CDR1 is MNHEY and CDR2 SVGAGI. The CDR3 is 12 amino acids. The V and J ends lost 5 bases and 7 bases, in that order; junction bases with no gene match: 4. The CDR3 spells CASSPPGGGYTF. The CDR3 DNA follows: TGTGCCAGCAGTCCACCAGGGGGTGGCTACACCTTC.

This chain connects TRBV2 to TRBJ2-7, with 14 positions matching TRBD2. V dropped 3 bases and J dropped 3; count of bases not matched to a gene: 7. Per germline, CDR1 SNHLY and CDR2 FYNNEI. The CDR3 sequence is 17 residues long. This CDR3 is CASSEGGLAGANYEQYF. CDR3 nucleotide sequence: TGTGCCAGCAGTGAGGGGGGACTAGCGGGGGCCAACTACGAGCAGTACTTC.

In regard to this clone: The identical CDR3 is also encoded by other nucleotide sequences in the sample. The CDR3 sequence is CASSLAGGDTGELFF. The CDR3 DNA reads TGTGCCAGCAGCTTAGCGGGAGGGGACACCGGGGAGCTGTTTTTT. The J gene is TRBJ2-2, the V gene TRBV7-2; TRBD2 agrees at 7 bases. Germline V gene sequence: CDR1 SGHTA, CDR2 FQGNSA. Unmatched junction bases numbered 1, after V lost 0 bases and J lost 3 bases. The CDR3 runs to 15 residues.

The gene calls are TRBV30 and TRBJ1-1; no reliable D call. Germline CDR1 is GTSNPN and CDR2 is SVGIG (reference sequence). The CDR3 is made up of 16 amino acids. Deletions cut 0 bases from V and 5 bases from J, with 19 bases between. The CDR3 here is CAWSVSRRASGTEAFF. As DNA, the CDR3 is TGTGCCTGGAGTGTATCCAGGCGGGCCTCGGGGACTGAAGCTTTCTTT.

The rearrangement joins TRBV27 to TRBJ2-7; 8 bases agree with TRBD1. CDR3 length equals 14 residues. V gave up 4 bases and J gave up 4 bases; unmatched junction bases: 6. Looked up from germline, CDR1 is MNHEY and CDR2 is SMNVEV (reference sequence). The chain's CDR3 is CASSSGTGRYEQYF. The CDR3 bases are TGTGCCAGCAGTTCCGGGACAGGACGTTACGAGCAGTACTTC.

The V gene is TRBV27, the J gene TRBJ2-1, with D perhaps TRBD1 (5 bases). In germline, CDR1 is MNHEY, CDR2 SMNVEV (reference sequence). The CDR3 contains 16 residues. V shed 6 bases and J shed 6 bases, with 21 bases lying between them. The CDR3 sequence is CASSLWGLGTGNEQFF. CDR3 nucleotides: TGTGCCAGCAGCCTCTGGGGTTTGGGCACAGGCAATGAGCAGTTCTTC.

The rearrangement links TRBV2 to TRBJ2-7, with 9 bases identical to TRBD1. The CDR3 is made up of 17 amino acids. Germline V gene lookup returns CDR1 SNHLY and CDR2 FYNNEI. Germline trimming cut 7 bases from V and 0 bases from J; bases unmatched to any gene: 13. The CDR3 nucleotides read TGTGCCAGCACTCCCCGCGCTGGGACAGGGCGCTCCTACGAGCAGTACTTC. Amino acid sequence: CASTPRAGTGRSYEQYF.

The V gene is TRBV4-2, the J gene TRBJ2-5, with TRBD1 matching 9 bases. This CDR3 is 20 amino acids long. CDR1 LGHNA and CDR2 YNFKEQ come from the germline V gene. Trimming removed 3 bases from V and 1 base from J; junction bases left unmatched: 18. CDR3 nucleotides: TGTGCCAGCAGCCACATACAGGGGGCGAGGCGGGAAGGGCCCCAAGAGACCCAGTACTTC. Its translation: CASSHIQGARREGPQETQYF.

The chain is built from TRBV27 and TRBJ1-5; TRBD1 aligns across 8 bases. The CDR3 is 15 residues long. Germline CDR1 reads MNHEY; CDR2 reads SMNVEV (reference sequence). The ends lost 5 bases at V and 0 bases at J; junction bases unmatched: 3. The CDR3 region has the DNA TGTGCCAGCAGTCCCGGGACAGGTAGCAATCAGCCCCAGCATTTT. It specifies CASSPGTGSNQPQHF.

V and J are TRBV27 and TRBJ1-1; 8 bases are shared with TRBD1. J was trimmed by 0 bases and V by 5 bases; bases with no gene match: 5. This CDR3 spans 15 amino acids. CDR1 and CDR2 from the germline V gene are MNHEY and SMNVEV (reference sequence). The CDR3, as DNA: TGTGCCAGCAGTGTGATGGGACAGGTGAACACTGAAGCTTTCTTT. It translates to CASSVMGQVNTEAFF.